Presented here are 8 T cell receptor beta chains from one specimen sequenced in a study of blood T cell repertoires in COVID-19. TCRdb keeps only in-frame clones here, not all; method: immunoSEQ multiplex PCR. The sample has roughly 370,000 clones; more than 75% are singletons. Material for sequencing was PBMCs or T cells enriched from blood (not recorded which). Source of these receptors: a woman between 45 and 60 years old who had recovered from COVID-19.

This CDR3 is CASNTGFTEPEAFF. The CDR3 region has the DNA TGCGCCAGCAATACCGGGTTTACGGAGCCTGAAGCTTTCTTT. J is TRBJ1-1 and V is TRBV10-1; no reliable D call. V was cut by 7 bases and J by 6 bases, with 18 bases left in between. The V gene's germline CDR1 is WNHNN and CDR2 SYGVQD (reference sequence). The CDR3 consists of 14 residues.

The V call is TRBV2, the J call TRBJ1-3; the D is unclear. Trimming took 6 bases from V and 0 from J, leaving 6 bases between them. CDR1 SNHLY and CDR2 FYNNEI come from the germline V gene. This CDR3 is 13 amino acids long. As DNA, the CDR3 is TGTGCCAGCAGGGAATACTCTGGAAACACCATATATTTT. Protein: CASREYSGNTIYF.

The chain employs TRBV5-1 and TRBJ2-2; weak D call: TRBD1 (5 bases). Trimming stripped 3 bases from V and 5 bases from J, with 14 bases between. The CDR3 runs to 15 residues. CDR1 is SGHRS and CDR2 is YFSETQ in the germline V gene. The CDR3 DNA follows: TGCGCCAGCAGCTCAAAACTCAGGGATACCGGGGAGCTGTTTTTT. It yields the protein CASSSKLRDTGELFF.

The V call is TRBV25-1, the J call TRBJ2-3; 8 bases are a match to TRBD1. The germline gives CDR1 MGHDK, CDR2 SYGVNS. V shed 4 bases, J shed 0 bases, and the junction held 6 bases outside the gene matches. The CDR3 is 16 residues long. CDR3 residues: CASSVLRTGSTDTQYF. The CDR3 region has the DNA TGTGCCAGCAGTGTGCTGAGGACAGGGAGCACAGATACGCAGTATTTT.

In its sample, this clone was seen once. The chain is built from TRBV18 and TRBJ2-2; TRBD1 matches at 7 bases. The ends lost 6 bases at V and 3 bases at J; junction bases unmatched: 4. The length of the CDR3 is 14 residues. Germline CDR1 KGHSH, CDR2 LQKENI. CDR3 protein: CASSLDRYTGELFF. As DNA, the CDR3 is TGTGCCAGCTCCCTGGACAGGTACACCGGGGAGCTGTTTTTT.

The genes are TRBV7-2 and TRBJ1-2; D unclear. Germline assignment: CDR1 SGHTA and CDR2 FQGNSA. CDR3 size: 15 residues. Trimming cost V 5 bases and J 4 bases, with 17 bases left between them. CDR3 coding DNA: TGTGCCAGCAGCCCCCAGGTCGGCGCTGGCTATGGCTACACCTTC. This translates into CASSPQVGAGYGYTF.

The CDR3 is CASSFGGPNTGELFF. As DNA, the CDR3 is TGCGCCAGCAGCTTCGGTGGGCCGAACACCGGGGAGCTGTTTTTT. The chain employs TRBV5-1 and TRBJ2-2; no definite D call. Trimming shortened V by 2 bases and J by 0 bases, and 8 bases separated the two germline ends. The CDR3 totals 15 residues. The V gene's germline CDR1 is SGHRS and CDR2 YFSETQ.

The chain links TRBV3-1 (or the pseudogene TRBV3-2) to TRBJ2-3; 11 positions match TRBD2. Germline loops: CDR1 LGHDT, CDR2 YNNKEL (reference sequence). V shed 1 base and J 2 bases; nucleotides not matched to a gene: 5. This CDR3 comprises 17 residues. The CDR3 nucleotides are TGTGCCAGCAGCCAAGGGACTAGCGGGCGAGTCACAGATACGCAGTATTTT. Amino acids: CASSQGTSGRVTDTQYF.